What follows is one TCR beta chain and its context. As originally analysed: Reference gene primers were amplified, and this amplification served to estimate nucleated cell counts. TCRdb's table, derived via immunoSEQ multiplex PCR, lists solely in-frame clones and lacks some. That table gives V, J and clone size, and the DNA gave D and trimming. The sample records roughly 420,000 clones, 70% to 90% being singletons. This record comes from a study of blood T cell repertoires in COVID-19. CDR3 length equals 14 residues. Trimming shortened V by 2 bases and J by 7 bases, and 12 bases separated the two germline ends. Germline V lookup: CDR1 SGHTA, CDR2 FQGTGA.

This receptor was identified in a woman under 40 with acute COVID-19. This rearrangement joins TRBV7-3 to TRBJ2-1; D possibly corresponds to TRBD2 (6 bases). Sequencing was carried out using PBMCs or T cells enriched from blood (not recorded which). CDR3 DNA: TGTGCCAGCAGCTTAGGAGGGGATTTGAATGAGCAGTTCTTC. Translation: CASSLGGDLNEQFF.